The 3 T cell receptor beta chains presented below share a single source sample, sequenced in a study of OX40 agonist ivuxolimab in advanced cancers. The assay was immunoSEQ multiplex PCR, and TCRdb's table has in-frame clones only and misses some. The sample records 30,000 or so clones, 70% to 85% being singletons. The material sequenced was CD4+ or CD8+ T cells sorted from blood, taken in a trial of the OX40 agonist ivuxolimab. These receptors were collected from an adult with an advanced solid tumor such as melanoma, head and neck, liver or kidney cancer.

The V and J genes are TRBV6-5 and TRBJ2-1, with TRBD2 matching 11 bases. Per the germline V gene, CDR1 is MNHEY and CDR2 is SVGAGI. V lost 6 bases and J lost 2; bases outside the gene matches: 3. The CDR3 totals 15 residues. CDR3 residues: CASSQLAGAYNEQFF. The CDR3 region has the DNA TGTGCCAGCAGCCAACTAGCGGGGGCCTACAATGAGCAGTTCTTC.

This clone has just one count. The chain couples TRBV27 to TRBJ1-2; tentative D call: TRBD1 (5 bases). The CDR3 loop spans 15 amino acids. The ends were cut back, 1 base at V and 8 bases at J, with 17 bases in the middle. The germline V gene encodes CDR1 MNHEY and CDR2 SMNVEV (reference sequence). The CDR3 region has the DNA TGTGCCAGCAGTTTATTTTGGGGGGACGGCGACGGCTACACCTTC. It specifies CASSLFWGDGDGYTF.

In this sample, this clone turned up once. The chain links TRBV6-1 to TRBJ1-2; D is unclear. The germline V and J ends were trimmed by 3 bases and 12 bases, with 11 bases remaining between them. CDR1 and CDR2 (germline): MNHNS, SASEGT. The CDR3 sequence is 11 residues long. CDR3 in DNA: TGTGCCAGCAGTGACAACCCCTGGGACACCTTC. Amino acid sequence: CASSDNPWDTF.